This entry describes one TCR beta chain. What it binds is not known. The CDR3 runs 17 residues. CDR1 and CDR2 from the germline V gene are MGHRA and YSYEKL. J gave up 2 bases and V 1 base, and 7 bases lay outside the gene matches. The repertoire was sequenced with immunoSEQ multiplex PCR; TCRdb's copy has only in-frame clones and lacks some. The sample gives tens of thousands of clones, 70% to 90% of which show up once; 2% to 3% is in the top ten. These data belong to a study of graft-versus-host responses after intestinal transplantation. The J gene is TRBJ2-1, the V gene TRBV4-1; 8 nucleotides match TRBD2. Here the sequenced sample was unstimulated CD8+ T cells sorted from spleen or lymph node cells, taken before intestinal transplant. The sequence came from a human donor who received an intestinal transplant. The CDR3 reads CASSQGDPGGPYNEQFF. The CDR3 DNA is TGCGCCAGCAGCCAAGGTGATCCGGGAGGGCCCTACAATGAGCAGTTCTTC.